One sample yielded the 5 T cell receptor beta chains listed below, sequenced in a study of T cell repertoires in cytomegalovirus infection. TCRdb analysed the reads with MiXCR anew, one entry per CDR3 protein. The sample lists about 83,000 distinct CDR3 sequences, 24% occurring once. These receptors' targets are unknown. The input for sequencing was CD8+ T cells from cultured PBMCs, taken from culture after CMV antigen stimulation. The receptors were gathered from a human donor in good health (CMV status not recorded). Some clones in this sample may be carry-over from other donors' samples.

This clonotype has just a few counts. This chain uses TRBV10-1 with TRBJ1-1; D possibly corresponds to TRBD1 (5 bases). The CDR3 loop spans 13 amino acids. CDR1 is WNHNN, CDR2 SYGVQD, per germline (reference sequence). Trimming shortened V by 5 bases and J by 6 bases, and 13 bases separated the two germline ends. The CDR3 region is CASSRDVVSEAFF. CDR3 bases: TGCGCCAGCAGTCGGGACGTGGTTTCTGAAGCTTTCTTT.

A few counts support this clonotype. The rearrangement joins TRBV19 to TRBJ1-2, with D possibly TRBD1 on 6 matching bases. Germline loops: CDR1 LNHDA, CDR2 SQIVND (reference sequence). The V gene lost 0 bases and the J gene lost 0 bases, with 14 bases spanning the gap. The CDR3 runs to 17 residues. The CDR3 protein is CASSIETTGPTNYGYTF. CDR3 bases: TGTGCCAGTAGTATAGAAACCACAGGGCCTACTAACTATGGCTACACCTTC. Variable domain in full (rest from reference TRBV19 and TRBJ1-2): DGGITQSPKYLFRKEGQNVTLSCEQNLNHDAMYWYRQDPGQGLRLIYYSQIVNDFQKGDIAEGYSVSREKKESFPLTVTSAQKNPTAFYLCASSIETTGPTNYGYTFGSGTRLTVV.

J is TRBJ1-2 and V is TRBV7-6; D might be TRBD1 (6 bases). Germline V gene sequence: CDR1 SGHVS, CDR2 FNYEAQ. The CDR3 length is 16 residues. Between the trimmed V and J ends, which lost 4 bases and 0 bases, there was a span of 15 bases. In nucleotides, the CDR3 is TGTGCCAGCAGCTCCTTAGATGGACAGCCTAACTATGGCTACACCTTC. Translation gives CASSSLDGQPNYGYTF.

Comments on this clonotype: A junction end diverges from the germline sequence, so it may reflect a read error. The genes are TRBV7-6 and TRBJ2-2, with D tentatively TRBD1 (6 bases). This CDR3 comprises 15 residues. Germline CDR1 and CDR2: SGHVS and FNYEAQ. This CDR3 is CTSSLQGPNTGELFF. The CDR3 region has the DNA TGTACCAGCAGCTTGCAGGGGCCGAACACCGGGGAGCTGTTTTTT.

There are a few counts of this clonotype. The chain employs TRBV5-1 and TRBJ1-2, with D uncertain. The V gene's germline CDR1 is SGHRS and CDR2 YFSETQ. V shed 0 bases and J shed 4 bases, with 16 bases lying between them. This CDR3 has 16 residues. CDR3 loop: CASSLANDSPAYGYTF. CDR3 sequence (DNA): TGCGCCAGCAGCTTGGCCAACGATTCCCCAGCCTATGGCTACACCTTC.